This entry features one TCR beta chain sequence. The TCR beta cDNA libraries carried unique molecular identifiers. In TCRdb, the PCR reads were re-called with MiXCR into one record per CDR3 protein. The sample comprises under 200,000 distinct CDR3 sequences, roughly 35% of which are singletons, and 25% to 35% rests with the top ten. The record originates from a study of post-analysis software for immune sequencing data. This CDR3 has 12 residues. V was shortened by 8 bases and J by 5 bases, with 12 bases between the two germline ends. Germline CDR1 MDHEN, CDR2 SYDVKM. The J gene is TRBJ1-2, the V gene TRBV28; D not resolved. This specimen was blood, taken after autologous hematopoietic stem cell transplantation. This TCR was recovered from a girl under 18 with multiple sclerosis. Here the CDR3 DNA reads TGTGCCAGCGGAGCGGGGAGATATGGCTACACCTTC. This encodes CASGAGRYGYTF.